This entry features one T cell receptor (beta chain) sequence. Its matching antigen is unknown. TCRdb recomputed calls from the reads with MiXCR, one row per CDR3 protein. The table shows 75,000 to 100,000 distinct CDR3 sequences, with about half occurring only once. This entry comes from a study of T cell repertoires in cytomegalovirus infection. Overall study results and limits: Based on cumulative public TCR beta family frequency, carriers of CMV plus the relevant HLA were identified.

This CDR3 is 16 amino acids long. Trimming at V came to 5 bases and at J to 0 bases, leaving 6 bases not matched to a gene. The germline V gene has CDR1 DFQATT and CDR2 SNEGSKA (reference sequence). The chain joins TRBV20-1 to TRBJ2-1, with 11 bases matching TRBD2. This clonotype originated in a human donor in good health (CMV status not recorded). Some clones in this sample may be carry-over from other donors' samples. The sample in question was CD8+ T cells from cultured PBMCs, obtained from culture after CMV antigen stimulation. CDR3 nucleotide sequence: TGCAGTGCTCCTGGACTAGCGGGCGCCTCCTACAATGAGCAGTTCTTC. This encodes CSAPGLAGASYNEQFF.